The 20 T cell receptor beta chains listed next were all sequenced from one sample in a study of OX40 agonist ivuxolimab in advanced cancers. Data came from immunoSEQ multiplex PCR; TCRdb stores just in-frame clones and leaves some out. This sample carries 80,000 or so clones, roughly 91% of them seen once, and the ten largest clones take approximately 15%. Here the sequenced sample was CD4+ or CD8+ T cells sorted from blood, taken in a trial of the OX40 agonist ivuxolimab. The source of these receptors is an adult with an advanced solid tumor such as melanoma, head and neck, liver or kidney cancer.

This clone showed up just once. This chain links TRBV7-6 with TRBJ2-2; D uncertain. CDR3 size: 16 residues. CDR1 SGHVS and CDR2 FNYEAQ come from the germline V gene. Trimming cost V 2 bases and J 0 bases, with 10 bases left between them. The CDR3: CASSLWAEANTGELFF. For the CDR3, the DNA is TGTGCCAGCAGCTTATGGGCGGAAGCGAACACCGGGGAGCTGTTTTTT.

The CDR3 DNA reads TGTGCCAGCAGCGCTCCGGGGCCCAATGAAGCTTTCTTT. Translation: CASSAPGPNEAFF. The rearrangement joins TRBV11-1 to TRBJ1-1; TRBD1 might be the D (5 bases). CDR3 size: 13 residues. Trimming stripped 5 bases from V and 7 bases from J, with 14 bases between. Germline V gene lookup returns CDR1 SGHAT and CDR2 FQDESV (reference sequence).

A single count supports this clone. The J gene is TRBJ2-7, the V gene TRBV5-5; D may be TRBD2 (6 bases). The germline V gene encodes CDR1 SGHKS and CDR2 YYEKEE (reference sequence). This CDR3 has 13 residues. V was cut by 4 bases and J by 6 bases, with 14 bases left in between. The CDR3 DNA reads TGTGCCAGCAGCCCCGCCGTGGAGGGCGAGCAGTACTTC. It yields the protein CASSPAVEGEQYF.

As for this clone: The sample holds other DNA sequences that translate to the same CDR3. The chain links TRBV5-1 to TRBJ1-1; 9 bases match TRBD1. This CDR3 is built from 15 residues. After removal of 5 bases from V and 4 bases from J, the junction contained 9 bases not matched to a gene. CDR1 is SGHRS and CDR2 is YFSETQ in the germline V gene. DNA for the CDR3: TGCGCCAGCAGGCAAACAGGGGGCGTTGGCACTGAAGCTTTCTTT. Translation: CASRQTGGVGTEAFF.

The chain is built from TRBV4-1 and TRBJ2-7; 7 positions agree with TRBD1. V dropped 0 bases and J dropped 3; count of bases not matched to a gene: 8. The CDR3 is 16 residues long. The germline CDR1 and CDR2 sequences are MGHRA and YSYEKL. The CDR3 DNA follows: TGCGCCAGCAGCCAAGACGACCGGGACAGATACTACGAGCAGTACTTC. Translation gives CASSQDDRDRYYEQYF.

This chain uses TRBV27 with TRBJ2-1, with 8 positions matching TRBD2. This CDR3 is 15 amino acids long. V was clipped by 2 bases and J by 8 bases; unmatched bases: 8. Germline V CDR1 and CDR2: MNHEY, SMNVEV (reference sequence). This CDR3 is CASSLLGVGGDEQFF. The CDR3 DNA reads TGTGCCAGCAGTTTACTCGGCGTCGGGGGGGATGAGCAGTTCTTC.

The sample holds one count of this clone. The V gene is TRBV20-1, the J gene TRBJ2-3, with no clear D. The CDR3 runs to 10 residues. V was pared by 6 bases and J by 3 bases, with 4 bases between. Germline loops: CDR1 DFQATT, CDR2 SNEGSKA (reference sequence). The CDR3 region has the DNA TGCAGTGCCCTAACAGATACGCAGTATTTT. Translating gives CSALTDTQYF.

This chain connects TRBV6-6 to TRBJ1-1; D gene ambiguous. Germline V gene data show CDR1 as MNHNY and CDR2 as SVGAGI (reference sequence). V was cut by 0 bases and J by 8 bases, with 13 bases left in between. The CDR3 contains 14 residues. DNA of the CDR3: TGTGCCAGCAGTTACTCGACGAGACACCCCGAAGCTTTCTTT. This translates into CASSYSTRHPEAFF.

The rearrangement uses TRBV11-3 and TRBJ2-5; 10 bases line up with TRBD1. V dropped 1 base and J dropped 4; count of bases not matched to a gene: 6. This CDR3 has 16 amino acids. Per germline, CDR1 SGHNT and CDR2 YENEEA. The CDR3 nucleotides read TGTGCCAGCAGCTTAGGAGGGACAGGGGTAGGAGAGACCCAGTACTTC. It translates to CASSLGGTGVGETQYF.

The V gene is TRBV28, the J gene TRBJ2-3; TRBD1 agrees at 9 bases. Trimming at V came to 2 bases and at J to 5 bases, leaving 8 bases not matched to a gene. Germline V gene sequence: CDR1 MDHEN, CDR2 SYDVKM. The CDR3 is 16 residues long. The CDR3 DNA is TGTGCCAGCAGTTTAAGTTTACAGGGGGCGATAGATACGCAGTATTTT. It yields the protein CASSLSLQGAIDTQYF.

This chain connects TRBV5-1 to TRBJ2-1; unclear D gene. Germline V gene lookup returns CDR1 SGHRS and CDR2 YFSETQ. The V end was cut by 4 bases, the J end by 5 bases, with 7 bases between. The length of the CDR3 is 12 residues. The CDR3 coding sequence is TGCGCCAGCAGCCTTTTAGACAATGAGCAGTTCTTC. Its translation is CASSLLDNEQFF. Together with reference TRBV5-1 and TRBJ2-1, the CDR3 gives the full variable domain: KAGVTQTPRYLIKTRGQQVTLSCSPISGHRSVSWYQQTPGQGLQFLFEYFSETQRNKGNFPGRFSGRQFSNSRSEMNVSTLELGDSALYLCASSLLDNEQFFGPGTRLTVL.

The genes are TRBV13 and TRBJ1-2; a possible D gene is TRBD1 (5 bases). This CDR3 is 15 amino acids long. Germline CDR1 and CDR2: PRHDT and FYEKMQ (reference sequence). V lost 5 bases and J 2 bases, leaving 15 bases between the germline ends. The CDR3 DNA sequence: TGTGCCAGCAGCCGCGGTGCGGGGGTCAACTATGGCTACACCTTC. Translation gives CASSRGAGVNYGYTF.

This rearrangement joins TRBV7-8 to TRBJ1-5; a possible D gene is TRBD1 (6 bases). Germline V gene lookup returns CDR1 SGHVS and CDR2 FQNEAQ. The V end lost 1 base, the J end lost 7 bases, and 11 bases lay between the germline ends. The CDR3 length is 14 residues. CDR3: CASSLGRGGQPQHF. CDR3 nucleotides: TGTGCCAGCAGCTTAGGTAGGGGGGGCCAGCCCCAGCATTTT.

The gene calls are TRBV4-1 and TRBJ2-7, with a weak D call TRBD1 (5 bases). The germline V gene encodes CDR1 MGHRA and CDR2 YSYEKL. The CDR3 is 15 amino acids. Trimming left V 1 base short and J 0 bases short, with 10 bases between. This CDR3 is CASSQVQAVSYEQYF. The CDR3 DNA follows: TGCGCCAGCAGCCAAGTACAGGCCGTCTCCTACGAGCAGTACTTC.

The rearrangement joins TRBV28 to TRBJ2-1; 11 nucleotides agree with TRBD2. The length of the CDR3 is 17 residues. CDR1 is MDHEN and CDR2 is SYDVKM in the germline V gene. J was trimmed by 2 bases and V by 1 base; bases with no gene match: 4. CDR3 residues: CASSLLGGLAAYNEQFF. In DNA form, the CDR3 reads TGTGCCAGCAGTTTATTGGGGGGACTAGCGGCCTACAATGAGCAGTTCTTC.

The gene calls are TRBV9 and TRBJ2-5; D not resolved. The CDR3 sequence is 14 residues long. Germline-derived CDR1 and CDR2 are SGDLS and YYNGEE. Trimming took off 0 bases at V and 6 bases at J, with 12 bases between the two ends. The CDR3, as DNA: TGTGCCAGCAGCGTAGGCCTAGGTCTGCAGACCCAGTACTTC. Translated: CASSVGLGLQTQYF.

The rearrangement uses TRBV4-3 and TRBJ2-7; D gene uncertain. V was pared by 1 base and J by 3 bases, with 13 bases between. The CDR3 is 15 residues long. Germline V gives CDR1 LGHNA, CDR2 YSLEER. The CDR3 sequence: CASSQVSDPRYEQYF. The CDR3 DNA reads as TGCGCCAGCAGCCAAGTTTCCGACCCCCGCTACGAGCAGTACTTC.

This chain connects TRBV7-9 to TRBJ1-5; 8 bases map to TRBD1. This CDR3 is 16 amino acids long. Germline CDR1 and CDR2: SEHNR and FQNEAQ (reference sequence). Losses at the gene ends were 1 base for V and 4 bases for J; bases not matched to a gene: 6. CDR3 nucleotide sequence: TGTGCCAGCAGCTTAGTTACGACAGGGGAAAATCAGCCCCAGCATTTT. It yields the protein CASSLVTTGENQPQHF.

The J gene is TRBJ2-7, the V gene TRBV9, with D perhaps matching TRBD1 (5 bases). Looked up from germline, CDR1 is SGDLS and CDR2 is YYNGEE. V was cut by 4 bases and J by 4 bases, with 30 bases left in between. The CDR3 extends over 19 amino acids. The CDR3 DNA follows: TGTGCCAGCAGCCCGATCACTCCCCCCCAGGGCCCCACTGCTTACGAGCAGTACTTC. As protein: CASSPITPPQGPTAYEQYF.

The CDR3: CASSHKREGGYEQYF. In nucleotides, the CDR3 is TGCGCCAGCAGCCACAAGCGGGAGGGCGGGTACGAGCAGTACTTC. This chain links TRBV4-1 with TRBJ2-7; 10 bases are a match to TRBD2. CDR3 length equals 15 residues. V lost 3 bases and J lost 4; bases outside the gene matches: 6. The germline V gene has CDR1 MGHRA and CDR2 YSYEKL.